This T cell receptor (beta chain) was retrieved from a study of cytomegalovirus exposure and HLA in healthy donors. Germline-derived CDR1 and CDR2 are SGHTA and FQGNSA. V was pared by 1 base and J by 7 bases, with 14 bases between. The CDR3 spans 15 residues. The study ran its PCR with 60 Vbeta and 13 Jbeta primers. TCRdb keeps only in-frame clones here, not all; method: immunoSEQ multiplex PCR. Of around 110,000 clones detected, around 10% appear once; the ten largest clones hold less than 4%. Healthy bone marrow donors supplied every sample. As to this clone: Its specificity is unknown.

Points from the study as a whole: The authors judged a highly shared variant cluster likely a sequencing artifact. Generally TCR sequences proved uncommon, though certain public TCRs appeared in numerous donors.

Specimen: PBMCs. V usage is TRBV7-2 and J usage is TRBJ1-5; D is perhaps TRBD1 (5 bases). The TCR comes from a man younger than 45 in good health and CMV-seronegative. The CDR3 DNA follows: TGTGCCAGCAGCTTAGAAGGGCTGGGGCGGCAGCCCCAGCATTTT. Protein product: CASSLEGLGRQPQHF. The whole variable domain, remainder taken from reference TRBV7-2 and TRBJ1-5, is GAGVSQSPSNKVTEKGKDVELRCDPISGHTALYWYRQSLGQGLEFLIYFQGNSAPDKSGLPSDRFSAERTGGSVSTLTIQRTQQEDSAVYLCASSLEGLGRQPQHFGDGTRLSIL.